Listed here are 18 T cell receptor beta chains from one sample, sequenced in a study of control samples from healthy donors and cancer patients. TCRdb's copy holds only in-frame clones and misses some; the assay was immunoSEQ multiplex PCR. The sample contains some 40,000 clones, about 86% of which appear only once. The sequenced material came from PBMCs. The receptors were sampled from a woman between 55 and 75 years old with lung cancer.

The chain recombines TRBV14 with TRBJ1-2; D call uncertain. V lost 3 bases and J 4 bases, leaving 9 bases between the germline ends. Germline V lookup: CDR1 SGHDN, CDR2 FVKESK. The CDR3 has 13 residues. CDR3: CASSQGFTYGYTF. In DNA form, the CDR3 reads TGTGCCAGCAGCCAGGGTTTTACCTATGGCTACACCTTC. The full variable domain, completed using reference TRBV14 and TRBJ1-2, is EAGVTQFPSHSVIEKGQTVTLRCDPISGHDNLYWYRRVMGKEIKFLLHFVKESKQDESGMPNNRFLAERTGGTYSTLKVQPAELEDSGVYFCASSQGFTYGYTFGSGTRLTVV.

This clone was seen a few times. The rearrangement links TRBV9 to TRBJ2-7; TRBD1 aligns across 7 bases. Germline V lookup: CDR1 SGDLS, CDR2 YYNGEE. CDR3 length equals 13 residues. Losses at the gene ends were 4 bases for V and 4 bases for J; bases not matched to a gene: 5. DNA for the CDR3: TGTGCCAGCAGCCGGACAGGCGCTTACGAGCAGTACTTC. Residues: CASSRTGAYEQYF.

This clone was recorded a few times. The rearrangement links TRBV9 to TRBJ2-1; the match to TRBD2 covers 8 bases. The CDR3 sequence is 14 residues long. Unmatched junction bases numbered 3, after V lost 3 bases and J lost 4 bases. Germline CDR1 and CDR2: SGDLS and YYNGEE. CDR3 nucleotides: TGTGCCAGCAGCGATAGCGGGACTTACAATGAGCAGTTCTTC. Its protein product is CASSDSGTYNEQFF.

V usage is TRBV5-1 and J usage is TRBJ2-7; no reliable D call. V was pared by 0 bases and J by 6 bases, with 4 bases between. CDR3 length equals 11 residues. Germline lookup yields CDR1 SGHRS and CDR2 YFSETQ. CDR3 sequence: CASSLESEQYF. The CDR3 nucleotides read TGCGCCAGCAGCTTGGAGAGCGAGCAGTACTTC.

In this sample, this clone turned up a few times. This rearrangement joins TRBV4-2 to TRBJ1-5; D is ambiguous. V lost 3 bases to trimming and J lost 2 bases, with 8 bases between them. The germline V gene encodes CDR1 LGHNA and CDR2 YNFKEQ. CDR3 length: 14 amino acids. Here the CDR3 DNA reads TGTGCCAGCAGCCATCCGGGAGGCAATCAGCCCCAGCATTTT. The encoded protein is CASSHPGGNQPQHF.

In its sample, this clone was seen a few times. This chain links TRBV25-1 with TRBJ2-7; 8 positions match TRBD1. Germline lookup yields CDR1 MGHDK and CDR2 SYGVNS. This CDR3 region has 14 residues. Trimming at V came to 4 bases and at J to 2 bases, leaving 4 bases not matched to a gene. CDR3 loop: CASSAGTGPYEQYF. As DNA, the CDR3 is TGTGCCAGCAGTGCTGGGACAGGACCCTACGAGCAGTACTTC.

This clone occurred a few times. Here the CDR3 DNA reads TGTGCCAGCAGGTCCTCGACAGGGCTTGAAGCTTTCTTT. Translating it yields CASRSSTGLEAFF. J is TRBJ1-1 and V is TRBV6-5; 7 bases are a match to TRBD1. The ends lost 6 bases at V and 7 bases at J; junction bases unmatched: 8. From germline, CDR1 is MNHEY and CDR2 SVGAGI. This CDR3 region has 13 residues.

J is TRBJ2-7 and V is TRBV5-5, with TRBD2 identical over 13 bases. The CDR3 totals 14 residues. Per the germline V gene, CDR1 is SGHKS and CDR2 is YYEKEE (reference sequence). After removal of 4 bases from V and 4 bases from J, the junction contained 2 bases not matched to a gene. DNA of the CDR3: TGTGCCAGCAGCCAGGGACTAGCGGGATACGAGCAGTACTTC. Translation gives CASSQGLAGYEQYF.

The chain employs TRBV14 and TRBJ2-5; tentatively, D is TRBD1 or TRBD2 (5 bases each). Germline V CDR1 and CDR2: SGHDN, FVKESK. The V end lost 0 bases, the J end lost 4 bases, and 15 bases lay between the germline ends. There are 16 residues in the CDR3. For the CDR3, the DNA is TGTGCCAGCAGCCAAGATGAGGGGTACCGTCGAGAGACCCAGTACTTC. Amino acid sequence: CASSQDEGYRRETQYF.

This rearrangement joins TRBV10-1 to TRBJ2-2; D gene unclear. The V gene's germline CDR1 is WNHNN and CDR2 SYGVQD (reference sequence). The CDR3 runs 15 residues. V was shortened by 0 bases and J by 4 bases, with 9 bases between the two germline ends. The CDR3 is CASSESITGTGELFF. CDR3 bases: TGCGCCAGCAGTGAGTCGATTACGGGCACCGGGGAGCTGTTTTTT.

This chain connects TRBV7-8 to TRBJ1-6; weak D call: TRBD1 (5 bases). This CDR3 region has 14 residues. CDR1 and CDR2 (germline): SGHVS, FQNEAQ. Trimming shortened V by 5 bases and J by 7 bases, and 12 bases separated the two germline ends. Written as DNA, the CDR3 is TGTGCCAGCAGCCCCGGGACGGTGAATTCACCCCTCCACTTT. This encodes CASSPGTVNSPLHF.

The gene calls are TRBV6-2 or TRBV6-3 and TRBJ1-2; D is perhaps TRBD1 (6 bases). V was shortened by 5 bases and J by 6 bases, with 19 bases between the two germline ends. CDR1 and CDR2 (germline): MNHEY, SVGEGT. This CDR3 has 15 amino acids. CDR3 sequence: CASSDSGQGINGYTF. CDR3 DNA: TGTGCCAGCAGTGATTCGGGGCAGGGGATCAATGGCTACACCTTC.

With regard to this clone: The junction differs from germline at one of its ends, possibly a read error. The chain is built from TRBV24-1 and TRBJ1-6; maybe TRBD1 (5 bases). The CDR3 consists of 13 residues. The V gene's germline CDR1 is KGHDR and CDR2 SFDVKD. The CDR3 loop reads CAISRGNNSPLHF. The DNA of the CDR3 is TGTGCCATCAGTCGGGGCAATAATTCACCCCTCCACTTT.

V usage is TRBV19 and J usage is TRBJ2-1; no definite D call. Germline CDR1 reads LNHDA; CDR2 reads SQIVND (reference sequence). The CDR3 loop spans 13 amino acids. The ends were cut back, 10 bases at V and 9 bases at J, with 19 bases in the middle. Here the CDR3 reads CATSTFLGTEQFF. The CDR3, as DNA: TGTGCCACATCCACGTTCCTTGGCACTGAGCAGTTCTTC.

The chain joins TRBV7-8 to TRBJ2-5; 9 nucleotides match TRBD2. In germline, CDR1 is SGHVS, CDR2 FQNEAQ. The CDR3 extends over 14 amino acids. V shed 7 bases and J 4 bases; nucleotides not matched to a gene: 7. The CDR3 DNA reads TGTGCCAGCAATCCGGGACTAGCTACAGAGACCCAGTACTTC. It translates to CASNPGLATETQYF.

The V gene is TRBV9, the J gene TRBJ1-1, with D unresolved. The CDR3 length is 14 residues. CDR1 and CDR2 (germline): SGDLS, YYNGEE. Trimming stripped 0 bases from V and 5 bases from J, with 11 bases between. The CDR3 here is CASSVATSPTEAFF. The CDR3 region has the DNA TGTGCCAGCAGCGTAGCTACCAGCCCTACTGAAGCTTTCTTT.

The J gene is TRBJ1-1, the V gene TRBV5-6, with D uncertain. V lost 2 bases to trimming and J lost 7 bases, with 12 bases between them. Looked up from germline, CDR1 is SGHDT and CDR2 is YYEEEE. This CDR3 has 13 amino acids. The CDR3 region is CASSFLKRFEAFF. CDR3 sequence (DNA): TGTGCCAGCAGCTTTCTTAAAAGGTTTGAAGCTTTCTTT.

The rearrangement joins TRBV2 to TRBJ1-5; D is uncertain. V shed 4 bases and J shed 8 bases, with 9 bases lying between them. Germline V gene data show CDR1 as SNHLY and CDR2 as FYNNEI. The CDR3 covers 12 residues. The CDR3 DNA sequence: TGTGCCAGCAGTGGCCCCCGAGAGCCCCAGCATTTT. Translating gives CASSGPREPQHF.